This T cell receptor beta chain was found in a study of graft-versus-host responses after intestinal transplantation. Study-wide context: Each transplant was multivisceral, liver-intestinal, or isolated intestinal.

The CDR3 is 15 amino acids. CDR1 and CDR2 from the germline V gene are LGHNA and YSLEER. V dropped 8 bases and J dropped 6; count of bases not matched to a gene: 14. Turning to this clone: The antigen is not known.

The table came from immunoSEQ multiplex PCR; TCRdb's copy has only in-frame clones and leaves some out. The sample has roughly 90,000 clones; about 87% are singletons. The rearrangement joins TRBV4-3 to TRBJ2-3; TRBD2 agrees at 7 bases. Sequenced material: unstimulated CD4+ T cells sorted from spleen or lymph node cells, taken before transplant. This sequence originates from a human donor who was the organ donor for an intestinal transplant. This chain's CDR3 is CASSPGGSAADTQYF. The CDR3 DNA reads TGCGCCAGCTCGCCAGGCGGGAGCGCAGCGGATACGCAGTATTTT.